Described below is a single T cell receptor (beta chain) sequence and its context. This entry comes from a study of blood T cell repertoires in COVID-19. One Seattle source followed patients from active infection through their disease course. This CDR3 is 15 amino acids long. In germline, CDR1 is MNHEY, CDR2 SVGAGI. Trimming cost V 0 bases and J 3 bases; bases outside gene matches: 4. Per the authors' pipeline: Cell counts per sample came from amplifying reference gene primers. Clones were sequenced by immunoSEQ multiplex PCR, and TCRdb holds only the in-frame ones, with some missing. V, J and clone size are taken as reported in that table, and D and trimming were inferred from the DNA itself. Counted here are 300,000 to 350,000 clones, 87% occurring once; the ten biggest clones make up roughly 9.9%.

This TCR derives from a man aged 25 to 40 with COVID-19, enrolled during active disease. The rearrangement joins TRBV6-5 to TRBJ2-7; 8 bases fit TRBD2. The sample consisted of peripheral blood. Here the CDR3 reads CASSYSTSGGYEQYF. CDR3 DNA: TGTGCCAGCAGTTACTCGACCAGCGGGGGCTACGAGCAGTACTTC.